This T cell receptor (beta chain) was sequenced during a study of molecular identifiers for immune sequencing clone quantification. About the research overall: With replicates, the RNA of about 21,000 or 97,000 naive CD8 cells was split five ways and four were sequenced. Findings and caveats of the study: Jurkat TCR RNA from one cell was spiked into around 1 million naive cells, and it was reportedly detectable there. Identical TCR molecules sharing a barcode could underestimate highly expanded clone sizes.

TCRdb recomputed calls from the PCR reads with MiXCR, one row per CDR3 protein. The table includes more than 550,000 distinct CDR3 sequences, roughly 27% detected once. This clonotype was seen only a few times. Antigen: not known. From roughly 20,000 to 1,000,000 sorted cells, naive CD8 libraries were generated with 10%, 30% or 50% RNA. This CDR3 has 12 amino acids. Germline loops: CDR1 GTSNPN, CDR2 SVGIG (reference sequence). Trimming cost V 3 bases and J 5 bases; bases outside gene matches: 2. Sequencing was done on a sample of naive CD8+ T cells from blood, with Jurkat cell RNA spiked in. The subset here: FACS-sorted CD8+CD4-CCR7+CD45RA+ naive T cells. This clonotype was sampled from a human donor in good health. Some libraries in this study had Jurkat cell RNA spiked in. The V call is TRBV30, the J call TRBJ2-5; 8 bases agree with TRBD2. This CDR3 reads CAWSGREETQYF. CDR3 nucleotides: TGTGCCTGGAGCGGGAGGGAGGAGACCCAGTACTTC.